This T cell receptor beta chain was sequenced in a study of blood T cell repertoires in COVID-19. Cohort 3 recovery required two negative PCRs, clearance, or symptom resolution. Assay: immunoSEQ multiplex PCR; the TCRdb copy retains only in-frame clones and omits some. The repertoire has some 350,000 clones, around 87% of them found once; the top ten carry about 5%. Germline assignment: CDR1 LNHNV and CDR2 YYDKDF (reference sequence). The CDR3 covers 14 residues. V lost 3 bases and J lost 9; bases outside the gene matches: 8. The rearrangement links TRBV15 to TRBJ2-7; the match to TRBD1 covers 10 bases. The receptor's source is a young woman who had recovered from COVID-19. Sequencing was done on a sample of PBMCs or T cells enriched from blood (not recorded which). In nucleotides, the CDR3 is TGTGCCACCAGCAGGACAGGGGGCGGACTGGGGCAGTACTTC. Translated: CATSRTGGGLGQYF.